The rows below give T cell receptor beta chains drawn from one sample of a study of glioma-infiltrating T cells after dendritic cell vaccination. The protocol was immunoSEQ multiplex PCR, while the TCRdb copy is restricted to in-frame clones and leaves out a portion. The sample lists more than 95,000 clones, about 85% occurring once. The source was blood, collected after dendritic cell vaccination. These receptors were taken from a human donor with glioblastoma. Each CDR3 is given with its conserved first and last residue. A D gene is named only where the DNA matches it firmly. Expanded clones are given a class, and other clones once, few, many or no size at all.

clone_size	d_call	v_call	j_call	cdr3_aa	cdr3_nt
NA	NA	TRBV30	TRBJ1-4	CAWSGRAGTATNEKLFF	TGTGCCTGGAGTGGAAGGGCAGGGACTGCAACTAATGAAAAACTGTTTTTT
NA	TRBD1	TRBV4-2	TRBJ1-2	CASSQDGTGVRLYGYTF	TGTGCCAGCAGCCAAGACGGGACAGGGGTGAGACTCTATGGCTACACCTTC
few	TRBD1	TRBV2	TRBJ1-3	CASSGFRGTGNTIYF	TGTGCCAGCAGTGGTTTCAGGGGGACTGGAAACACCATATATTTT
NA	NA	TRBV2	TRBJ1-3	CASSEAVQGPHSGNTIYF	TGTGCCAGCAGTGAAGCGGTACAGGGACCCCACTCTGGAAACACCATATATTTT
NA	NA	TRBV4-1	TRBJ1-2	CASSLEPPGHNPYGYTF	TGCGCCAGCAGCCTCGAACCCCCGGGACACAACCCCTATGGCTACACCTTC
NA	NA	TRBV6-1	TRBJ1-1	CASTTSLQGTAFF	TGTGCCAGCACCACGAGCCTACAGGGTACCGCTTTCTTT
many	NA	TRBV7-9	TRBJ2-7	CASSWASYEQYF	TGTGCCAGCAGCTGGGCGTCCTACGAGCAGTACTTC
NA	TRBD1	TRBV6-1	TRBJ1-1	CATDRVNTEAFF	TGTGCCACCGACAGGGTGAACACTGAAGCTTTCTTT
NA	TRBD1	TRBV14	TRBJ2-7	CASSRQGVYEQYF	TGTGCCAGCAGTCGACAGGGGGTCTACGAGCAGTACTTC
NA	TRBD2	TRBV9	TRBJ2-6	CASSVGPSGRSGANVLTF	TGTGCCAGCAGCGTTGGCCCTAGCGGGAGAAGTGGGGCCAACGTCCTGACTTTC
NA	TRBD1	TRBV5-1	TRBJ1-4	CASSLDGTAEKLFF	TGCGCCAGCAGCTTGGACGGGACAGCAGAAAAACTGTTTTTT
NA	TRBD1	TRBV10-3	TRBJ2-1	CAISETGATYNEQFF	TGTGCCATCAGTGAGACAGGGGCTACTTACAATGAGCAGTTCTTC
NA	TRBD1	TRBV2	TRBJ1-6	CASSEAKGANSPLHF	TGTGCCAGCAGTGAAGCCAAGGGGGCGAATTCACCCCTCCACTTT
NA	TRBD1	TRBV7-9	TRBJ1-2	CASSLASQVDRGIGGYTF	TGTGCCAGCAGCTTAGCGTCCCAAGTCGACAGGGGTATTGGAGGCTACACCTTC
NA	NA	TRBV19	TRBJ1-2	CASSIPLPVGYTF	TGTGCCAGTAGTATTCCGTTACCGGTTGGCTACACCTTC
few	NA	TRBV5-5	TRBJ1-2	CASSPGTQLYGYTF	TGTGCCAGCAGCCCCGGGACACAACTATATGGCTACACCTTC
NA	TRBD1	TRBV28	TRBJ1-5	CASSPDRADQPQHF	TGTGCCAGCAGTCCCGACAGGGCGGATCAGCCCCAGCATTTT
NA	TRBD1	TRBV18	TRBJ1-4	CASSPQGQATNEKLFF	TGTGCCAGCTCACCCCAGGGACAGGCAACTAATGAAAAACTGTTTTTT
once	TRBD2	TRBV10-1	TRBJ2-1	CASSELSGRAYNEQFF	TGCGCCAGCAGTGAGCTGAGCGGGAGGGCCTACAATGAGCAGTTCTTC
NA	NA	TRBV9	TRBJ2-3	CASSVGSGTDTQYF	TGTGCCAGCAGCGTGGGTAGCGGCACAGATACGCAGTATTTT
once	NA	TRBV29-1	TRBJ2-7	CSVQRGGGREQYF	TGCAGCGTTCAAAGAGGGGGGGGGCGCGAGCAGTACTTC
NA	TRBD1	TRBV7-9	TRBJ2-1	CASSPGTAYNEQFF	TGTGCCAGCAGCCCCGGGACAGCGTACAATGAGCAGTTCTTC
NA	TRBD1	TRBV9	TRBJ2-3	CASSVSGQGAWDTQYF	TGTGCCAGCAGCGTTTCTGGACAGGGGGCTTGGGATACGCAGTATTTT
NA	NA	TRBV7-6	TRBJ1-4	CASRSDEKLFF	TGTGCCAGCAGGAGTGATGAAAAACTGTTTTTT